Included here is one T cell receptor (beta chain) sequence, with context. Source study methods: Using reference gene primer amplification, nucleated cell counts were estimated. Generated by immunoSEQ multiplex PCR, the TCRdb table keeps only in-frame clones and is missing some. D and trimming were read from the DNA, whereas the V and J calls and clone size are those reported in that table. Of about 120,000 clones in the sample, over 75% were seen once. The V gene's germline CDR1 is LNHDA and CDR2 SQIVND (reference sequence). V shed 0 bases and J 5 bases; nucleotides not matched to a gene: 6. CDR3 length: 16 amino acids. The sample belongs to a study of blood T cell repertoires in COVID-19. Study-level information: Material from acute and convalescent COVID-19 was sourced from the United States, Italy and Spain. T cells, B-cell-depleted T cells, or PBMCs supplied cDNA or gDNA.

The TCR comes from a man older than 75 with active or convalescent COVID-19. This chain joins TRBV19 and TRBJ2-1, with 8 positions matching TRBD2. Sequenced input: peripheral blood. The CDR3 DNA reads TGTGCCAGTAGTATAGAAGACGGGAGGGCGAACAATGAGCAGTTCTTC. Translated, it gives CASSIEDGRANNEQFF. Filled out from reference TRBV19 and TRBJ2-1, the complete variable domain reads DGGITQSPKYLFRKEGQNVTLSCEQNLNHDAMYWYRQDPGQGLRLIYYSQIVNDFQKGDIAEGYSVSREKKESFPLTVTSAQKNPTAFYLCASSIEDGRANNEQFFGPGTRLTVL.